This T cell receptor (beta chain) was profiled in a study of control samples from healthy donors and cancer patients. Per the germline V gene, CDR1 is MNHNS and CDR2 is SASEGT. This CDR3 is built from 14 residues. Trimming removed 2 bases from V and 9 bases from J, with 14 bases in between. This clone appeared once. Here immunoSEQ multiplex PCR was the method, and the copy in TCRdb shows in-frame clones only, minus some. Of more than 95,000 clones in the sample, roughly 85% were seen once. The sample was blood. This receptor was taken from a woman between 50 and 59 years old in good health. This chain connects TRBV6-1 to TRBJ2-1, with D possibly TRBD2 on 5 matching bases. The CDR3 DNA follows: TGTGCCAGCAGTGAATGGGTGGGAGCGGCTGAGCAGTTCTTC. Its protein product is CASSEWVGAAEQFF.